The present TCR beta chain was sequenced within a study of CD8 T cells in ankylosing spondylitis. This CDR3 has 14 amino acids. Losses at the gene ends were 6 bases for V and 3 bases for J; bases not matched to a gene: 5. The V gene's germline CDR1 is WSHSY and CDR2 SAAADI. The study, taken as a whole, reports: A motif in TCR beta, a set of about eight highly homologous variants, appeared characteristic of ankylosing spondylitis blood.

About this clonotype: The antigen is not known.

TCRdb called the 5' RACE reads again in MiXCR, with one record for every CDR3 protein. The sample shows around 140,000 distinct CDR3 sequences, 17% of them seen only once. The chain links TRBV10-2 to TRBJ1-2; 9 bases line up with TRBD1. The sequence derives from a male donor with ankylosing spondylitis. Sequencing was carried out using blood, either unsorted or a sorted T cell fraction (not recorded which). The CDR3 DNA reads as TGCGCCAGCAGCCTAGGACAGGGGCACTATGGCTACACCTTC. Residues: CASSLGQGHYGYTF.